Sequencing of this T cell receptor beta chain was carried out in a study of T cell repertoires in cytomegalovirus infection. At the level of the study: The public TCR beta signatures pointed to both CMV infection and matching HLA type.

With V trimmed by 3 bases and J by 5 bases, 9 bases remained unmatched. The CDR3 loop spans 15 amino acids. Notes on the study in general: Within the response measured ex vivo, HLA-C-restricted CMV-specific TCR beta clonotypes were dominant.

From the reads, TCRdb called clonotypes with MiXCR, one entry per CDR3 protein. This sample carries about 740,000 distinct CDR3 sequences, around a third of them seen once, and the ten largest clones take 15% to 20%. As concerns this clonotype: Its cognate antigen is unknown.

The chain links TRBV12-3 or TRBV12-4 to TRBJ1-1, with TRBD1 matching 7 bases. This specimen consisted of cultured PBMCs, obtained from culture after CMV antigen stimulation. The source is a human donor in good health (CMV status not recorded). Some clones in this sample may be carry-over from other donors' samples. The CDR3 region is CASSFTGAGWTEAFF. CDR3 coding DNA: TGTGCCAGCAGTTTTACAGGGGCAGGGTGGACTGAAGCTTTCTTT.